The table lists the clone carrying this TCR beta chain with a few counts. What it binds is not known. In TCRdb, the reads were re-called with MiXCR into one record per CDR3 protein. The sample lists around 740,000 distinct CDR3 sequences, about 40% occurring once. The source of the sample is a study of T cell repertoires in cytomegalovirus infection. Study results and limitations: Predominance within the ex vivo response was attributable to HLA-C-restricted CMV-specific TCR beta clonotypes.

V shed 6 bases, J shed 0 bases, and the junction held 9 bases outside the gene matches. CDR1 and CDR2 from the germline V gene are MNHNS and SASEGT. This CDR3 region has 16 residues. The sequenced sample was PBMCs. This receptor was identified in a human donor in good health (CMV status not recorded). Some clones in this sample may be carry-over from other donors' samples. V usage is TRBV6-1 and J usage is TRBJ1-1, with 8 bases lining up with TRBD1. In nucleotides, the CDR3 is TGTGCCAGCAGGAGGACAGGGAAAAGGGTGAACACTGAAGCTTTCTTT. Its protein product is CASRRTGKRVNTEAFF.